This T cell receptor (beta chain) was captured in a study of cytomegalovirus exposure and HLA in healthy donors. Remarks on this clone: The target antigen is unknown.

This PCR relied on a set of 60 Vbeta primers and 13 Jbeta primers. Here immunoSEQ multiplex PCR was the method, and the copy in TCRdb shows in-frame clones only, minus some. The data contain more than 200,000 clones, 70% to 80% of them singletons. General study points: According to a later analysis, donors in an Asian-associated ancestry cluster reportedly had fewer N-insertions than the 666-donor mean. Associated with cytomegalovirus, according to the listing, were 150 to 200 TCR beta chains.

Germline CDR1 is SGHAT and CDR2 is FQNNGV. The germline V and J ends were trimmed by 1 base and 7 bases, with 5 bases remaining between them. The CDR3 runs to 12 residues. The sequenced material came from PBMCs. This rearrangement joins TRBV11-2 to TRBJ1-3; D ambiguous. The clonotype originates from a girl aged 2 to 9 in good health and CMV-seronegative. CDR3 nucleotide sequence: TGTGCCAGCAGCTTAGTTTCGAACACCATATATTTT. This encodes CASSLVSNTIYF.